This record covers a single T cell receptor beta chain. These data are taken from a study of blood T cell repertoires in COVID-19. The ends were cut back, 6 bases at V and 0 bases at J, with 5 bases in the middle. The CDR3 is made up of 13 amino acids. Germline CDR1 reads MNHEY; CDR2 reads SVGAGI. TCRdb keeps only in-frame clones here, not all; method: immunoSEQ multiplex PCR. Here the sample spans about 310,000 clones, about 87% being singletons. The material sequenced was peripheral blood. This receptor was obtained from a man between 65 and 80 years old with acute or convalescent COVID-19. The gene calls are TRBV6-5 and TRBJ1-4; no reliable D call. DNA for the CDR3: TGTGCCAGCAGAGGAGCAACTAATGAAAAACTGTTTTTT. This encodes CASRGATNEKLFF.